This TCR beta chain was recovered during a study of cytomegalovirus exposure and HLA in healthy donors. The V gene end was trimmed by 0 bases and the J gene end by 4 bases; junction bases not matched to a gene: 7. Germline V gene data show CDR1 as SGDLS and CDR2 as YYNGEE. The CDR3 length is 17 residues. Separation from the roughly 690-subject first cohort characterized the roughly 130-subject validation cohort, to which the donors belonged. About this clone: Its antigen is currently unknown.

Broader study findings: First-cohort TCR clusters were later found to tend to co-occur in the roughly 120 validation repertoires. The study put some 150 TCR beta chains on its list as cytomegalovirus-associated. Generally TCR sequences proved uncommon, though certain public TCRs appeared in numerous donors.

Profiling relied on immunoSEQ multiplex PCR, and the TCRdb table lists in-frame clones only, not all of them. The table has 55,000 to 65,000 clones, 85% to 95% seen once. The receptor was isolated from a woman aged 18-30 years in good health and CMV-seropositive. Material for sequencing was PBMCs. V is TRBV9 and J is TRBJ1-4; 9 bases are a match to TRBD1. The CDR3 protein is CASSVGDREGVNEKLFF. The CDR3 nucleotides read TGTGCCAGCAGCGTAGGGGACAGGGAAGGAGTTAATGAAAAACTGTTTTTT.